These 7 T cell receptor beta chains were all obtained from the same sample, sequenced in a study of OX40 agonist ivuxolimab in advanced cancers. Clones were sequenced by immunoSEQ multiplex PCR, and TCRdb holds only the in-frame ones, with some missing. The sample has over 70,000 clones, about 90% seen once. The sample here was CD4+ or CD8+ T cells sorted from blood, taken in a trial of the OX40 agonist ivuxolimab. These receptors came from an adult with an advanced solid tumor such as melanoma, head and neck, liver or kidney cancer.

The chain joins TRBV7-9 to TRBJ1-5, with D tentatively TRBD1 (5 bases). In germline, CDR1 is SEHNR, CDR2 FQNEAQ (reference sequence). V gave up 5 bases and J gave up 6 bases, with 8 bases separating them. CDR3 length: 12 amino acids. CDR3 nucleotides: TGTGCCAGCAGCGCTACAGGTCAGCCCCAGCATTTT. Translation: CASSATGQPQHF.

This chain joins TRBV19 and TRBJ2-5; D is unresolved. Germline-derived CDR1 and CDR2 are LNHDA and SQIVND (reference sequence). CDR3 size: 15 residues. Trimming took off 5 bases at V and 1 base at J, with 14 bases between the two ends. The CDR3 region is CASSVSRMGQETQYF. For the CDR3, the DNA is TGTGCCAGTAGTGTTAGCCGTATGGGCCAAGAGACCCAGTACTTC.

The rearrangement joins TRBV19 to TRBJ2-1, with D maybe TRBD2 (7 bases). Trimming pared 4 bases from V and 1 base from J, leaving 17 bases between. Germline assignment: CDR1 LNHDA and CDR2 SQIVND (reference sequence). CDR3 size: 17 residues. The CDR3 loop is CASSKGGRESSYNEQFF. The CDR3 DNA reads TGTGCCAGTAGTAAGGGGGGGCGGGAGTCGTCCTACAATGAGCAGTTCTTC.

This sequence joins TRBV19 and TRBJ1-5; perhaps TRBD1 as D (5 bases). The CDR3 has 15 residues. Trimming took 6 bases from V and 2 from J, leaving 14 bases between them. Per the germline V gene, CDR1 is LNHDA and CDR2 is SQIVND (reference sequence). The CDR3 protein is CASSLMTVGNQPQHF. The CDR3 DNA sequence: TGTGCCAGTAGCTTAATGACAGTTGGCAATCAGCCCCAGCATTTT.

The rearrangement links TRBV23-1 to TRBJ2-5, with TRBD2 matching 14 bases. TRBV23-1 counts as an open reading frame of uncertain function. The CDR3 is 17 residues long. V shed 4 bases and J 5 bases; nucleotides not matched to a gene: 9. The CDR3 DNA is TGCGCCAGCAGTCGGGGACTAGCGGGAGTGGAATGGGAGACCCAGTACTTC. Translated, it gives CASSRGLAGVEWETQYF.

The CDR3 region has the DNA TGTGCCAGCAGCCGAGCTGTGGGGGTTGGCTCCTACGAGCAGTACTTC. This translates into CASSRAVGVGSYEQYF. The genes are TRBV5-6 and TRBJ2-7; either TRBD1 or TRBD2 may supply D (5 bases each). The CDR3 is 16 residues long. Germline V gives CDR1 SGHDT, CDR2 YYEEEE. V was clipped by 4 bases and J by 0 bases, with 17 bases between them.

The chain uses TRBV29-1 and TRBJ2-2; 7 bases are a match to TRBD1. This CDR3 region has 15 residues. Germline lookup yields CDR1 SQVTM and CDR2 ANQGSEA. J gave up 4 bases and V 6 bases, and 11 bases lay outside the gene matches. The CDR3 loop is CSVLGKGAVTGELFF. Written as DNA, the CDR3 is TGCAGCGTCCTGGGGAAGGGGGCGGTCACCGGGGAGCTGTTTTTT.